This TCR beta chain came from a study of control samples from healthy donors and cancer patients. Measured with immunoSEQ multiplex PCR; TCRdb has only the in-frame clones, and not every one. This sample has fewer than 95,000 clones, with around 91% found just once. The CDR3 is 14 residues long. V lost 2 bases and J lost 2; bases outside the gene matches: 2. The germline V gene encodes CDR1 MNHEY and CDR2 SMNVEV (reference sequence). The genes are TRBV27 and TRBJ2-7, with 8 bases aligning to TRBD1. The TCR comes from a man aged 25-45 years in good health. Specimen: blood. DNA of the CDR3: TGTGCCAGCAGTTTACAGGACAGGGCCTACGAGCAGTACTTC. Translated: CASSLQDRAYEQYF.